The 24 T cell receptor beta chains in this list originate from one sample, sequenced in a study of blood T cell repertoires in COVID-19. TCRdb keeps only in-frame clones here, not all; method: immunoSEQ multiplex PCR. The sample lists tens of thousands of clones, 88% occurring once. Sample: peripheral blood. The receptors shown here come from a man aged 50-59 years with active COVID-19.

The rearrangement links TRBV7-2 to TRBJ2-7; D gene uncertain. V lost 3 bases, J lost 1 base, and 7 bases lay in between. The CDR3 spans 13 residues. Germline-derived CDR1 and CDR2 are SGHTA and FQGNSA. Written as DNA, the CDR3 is TGTGCCAGCAGCTTCGTGGAGTCCTACGAGCAGTACTTC. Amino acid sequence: CASSFVESYEQYF.

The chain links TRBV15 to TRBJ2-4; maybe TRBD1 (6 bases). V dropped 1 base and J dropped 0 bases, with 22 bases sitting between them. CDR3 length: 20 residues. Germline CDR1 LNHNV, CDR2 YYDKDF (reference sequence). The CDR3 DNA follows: TGTGCCACCAGCAGAGGGCGTGCAGGGGTGGGCGGCGGAGCCAAAAACATTCAGTACTTC. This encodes CATSRGRAGVGGGAKNIQYF.

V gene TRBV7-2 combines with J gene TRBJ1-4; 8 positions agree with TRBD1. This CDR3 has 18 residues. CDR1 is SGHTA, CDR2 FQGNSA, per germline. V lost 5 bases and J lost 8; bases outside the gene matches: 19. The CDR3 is CASSPALDRALAGEKLFF. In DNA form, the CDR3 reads TGTGCCAGCAGCCCGGCGTTGGACAGGGCGCTTGCAGGGGAAAAACTGTTTTTT.

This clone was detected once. CDR3 sequence (DNA): TGTGCCAGCAGCTTTCGGGACAGGGGAGGGGAAAAACTGTTTTTT. This codes for CASSFRDRGGEKLFF. This chain joins TRBV12-1 and TRBJ1-4; the table assigns TRBD1, which was not confirmed against the DNA. TRBV12-1 corresponds to a pseudogene. The CDR3 has 15 amino acids.

The DNA of the CDR3 is TGTGCCAGCAGTTACAAAGGGGACTATGGCTACACCTTC. It specifies CASSYKGDYGYTF. V and J are TRBV6-5 and TRBJ1-2; tentatively, D is TRBD1 (5 bases). Germline CDR1 and CDR2: MNHEY and SVGAGI. The CDR3 contains 13 residues. V was clipped by 2 bases and J by 3 bases, with 7 bases between them.

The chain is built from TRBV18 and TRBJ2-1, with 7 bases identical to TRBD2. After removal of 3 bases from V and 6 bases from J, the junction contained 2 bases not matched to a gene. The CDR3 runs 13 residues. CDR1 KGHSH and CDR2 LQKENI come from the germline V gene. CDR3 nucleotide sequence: TGTGCCAGCTCACCCCCTAGCGGCAATGAGCAGTTCTTC. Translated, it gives CASSPPSGNEQFF.

CDR3 in amino acids: CASSSGQINQPQHF. CDR3 sequence (DNA): TGTGCCAGCAGTTCCGGACAGATCAATCAGCCCCAGCATTTT. The chain employs TRBV6-5 and TRBJ1-5, with a possible D match to TRBD1 (6 bases). The CDR3 sequence is 14 residues long. Trimming left V 4 bases short and J 3 bases short, with 10 bases between. CDR1 and CDR2 (germline): MNHEY, SVGAGI.

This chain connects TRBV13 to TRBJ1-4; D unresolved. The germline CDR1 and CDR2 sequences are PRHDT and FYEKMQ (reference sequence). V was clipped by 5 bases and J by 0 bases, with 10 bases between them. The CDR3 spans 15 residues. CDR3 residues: CASSPGETTNEKLFF. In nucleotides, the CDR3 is TGTGCCAGCAGCCCCGGAGAGACAACTAATGAAAAACTGTTTTTT.

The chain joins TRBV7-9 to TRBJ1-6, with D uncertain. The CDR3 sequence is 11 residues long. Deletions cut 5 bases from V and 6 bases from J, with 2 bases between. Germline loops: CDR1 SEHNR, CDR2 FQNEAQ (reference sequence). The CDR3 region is CASSRNSPLHF. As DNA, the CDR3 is TGTGCCAGCAGCCGTAATTCACCCCTCCACTTT.

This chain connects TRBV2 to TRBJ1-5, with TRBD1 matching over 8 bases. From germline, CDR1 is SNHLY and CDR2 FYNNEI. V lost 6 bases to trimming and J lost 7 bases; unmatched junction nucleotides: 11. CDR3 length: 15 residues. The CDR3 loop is CASSPAGGGEQPQHF. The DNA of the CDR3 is TGTGCCAGCAGCCCGGCAGGGGGCGGTGAGCAGCCCCAGCATTTT.

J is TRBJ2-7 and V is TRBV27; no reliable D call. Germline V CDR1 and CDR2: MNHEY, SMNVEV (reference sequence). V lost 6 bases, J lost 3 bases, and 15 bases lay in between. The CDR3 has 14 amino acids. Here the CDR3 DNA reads TGTGCCAGCAGCTTCCACGAGAGGAGCTACGAGCAGTACTTC. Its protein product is CASSFHERSYEQYF.

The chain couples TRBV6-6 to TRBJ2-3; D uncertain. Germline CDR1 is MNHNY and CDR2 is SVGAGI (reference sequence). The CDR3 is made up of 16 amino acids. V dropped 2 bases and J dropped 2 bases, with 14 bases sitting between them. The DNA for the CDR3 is TGTGCCAGCAGTTACCGGGTTATGGCGGCCACAGATACGCAGTATTTT. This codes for CASSYRVMAATDTQYF.

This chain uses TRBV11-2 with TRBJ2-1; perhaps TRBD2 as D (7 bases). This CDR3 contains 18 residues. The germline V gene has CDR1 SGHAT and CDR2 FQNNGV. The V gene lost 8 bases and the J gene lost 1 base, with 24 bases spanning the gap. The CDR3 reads CASASSGGRSMSYNEQFF. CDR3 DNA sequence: TGTGCCAGCGCCAGTTCGGGGGGCCGGAGTATGTCCTACAATGAGCAGTTCTTC.

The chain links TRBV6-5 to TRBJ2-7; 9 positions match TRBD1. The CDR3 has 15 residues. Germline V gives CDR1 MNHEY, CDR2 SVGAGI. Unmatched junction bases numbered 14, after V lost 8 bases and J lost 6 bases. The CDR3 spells CASREWTGAAVEQYF. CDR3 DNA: TGTGCCAGCCGGGAGTGGACAGGGGCCGCTGTCGAGCAGTACTTC.

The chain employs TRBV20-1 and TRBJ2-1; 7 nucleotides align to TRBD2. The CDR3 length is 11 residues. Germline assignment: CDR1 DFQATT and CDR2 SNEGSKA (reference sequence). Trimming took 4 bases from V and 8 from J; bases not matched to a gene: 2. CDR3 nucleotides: TGCAGTGCTACTAGCGGACATGAGCAGTTCTTC. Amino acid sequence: CSATSGHEQFF.

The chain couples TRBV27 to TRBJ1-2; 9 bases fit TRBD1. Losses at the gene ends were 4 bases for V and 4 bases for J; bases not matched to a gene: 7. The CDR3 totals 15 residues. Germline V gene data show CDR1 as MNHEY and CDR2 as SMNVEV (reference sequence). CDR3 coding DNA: TGTGCCAGCAGTTCATATACAGGGGGCAGCTATGGCTACACCTTC. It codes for CASSSYTGGSYGYTF.

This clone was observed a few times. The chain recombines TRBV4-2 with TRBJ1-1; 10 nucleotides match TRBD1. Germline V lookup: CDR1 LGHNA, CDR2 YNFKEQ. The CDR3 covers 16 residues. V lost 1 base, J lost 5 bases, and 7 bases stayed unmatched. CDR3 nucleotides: TGTGCCAGCAGCCAAGCCGGGACAGGGGTGTATACTGAAGCTTTCTTT. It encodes CASSQAGTGVYTEAFF.

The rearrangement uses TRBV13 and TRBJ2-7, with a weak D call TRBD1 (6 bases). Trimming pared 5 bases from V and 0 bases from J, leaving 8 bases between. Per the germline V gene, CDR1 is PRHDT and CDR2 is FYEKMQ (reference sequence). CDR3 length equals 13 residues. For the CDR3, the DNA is TGTGCCAGCAGCCACAGGGTCTCCTACGAGCAGTACTTC. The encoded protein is CASSHRVSYEQYF.

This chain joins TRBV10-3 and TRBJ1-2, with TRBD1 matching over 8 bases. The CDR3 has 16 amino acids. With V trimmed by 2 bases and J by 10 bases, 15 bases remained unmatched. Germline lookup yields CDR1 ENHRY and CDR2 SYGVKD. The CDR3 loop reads CAISERPPRTGKDYTF. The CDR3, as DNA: TGTGCCATCAGTGAGAGGCCCCCGAGGACAGGGAAAGACTACACCTTC.

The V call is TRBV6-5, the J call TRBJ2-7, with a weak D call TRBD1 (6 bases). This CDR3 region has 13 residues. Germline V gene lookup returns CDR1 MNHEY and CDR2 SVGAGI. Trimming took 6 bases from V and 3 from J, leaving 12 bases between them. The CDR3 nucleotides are TGTGCCAGCAGCCCAGGGGAAATCTACGAGCAGTACTTC. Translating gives CASSPGEIYEQYF.

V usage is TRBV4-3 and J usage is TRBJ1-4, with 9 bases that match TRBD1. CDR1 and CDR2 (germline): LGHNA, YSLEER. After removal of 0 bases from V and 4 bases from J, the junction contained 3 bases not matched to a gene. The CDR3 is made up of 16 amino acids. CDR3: CASSQEGQGINEKLFF. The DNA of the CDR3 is TGCGCCAGCAGCCAAGAGGGACAGGGTATTAATGAAAAACTGTTTTTT.

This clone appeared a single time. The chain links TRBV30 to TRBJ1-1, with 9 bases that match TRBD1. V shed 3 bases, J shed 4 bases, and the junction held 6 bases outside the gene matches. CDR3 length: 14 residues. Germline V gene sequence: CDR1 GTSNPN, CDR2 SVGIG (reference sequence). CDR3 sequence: CAWRRDRASTEAFF. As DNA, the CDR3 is TGTGCCTGGAGACGGGACAGGGCAAGCACTGAAGCTTTCTTT.

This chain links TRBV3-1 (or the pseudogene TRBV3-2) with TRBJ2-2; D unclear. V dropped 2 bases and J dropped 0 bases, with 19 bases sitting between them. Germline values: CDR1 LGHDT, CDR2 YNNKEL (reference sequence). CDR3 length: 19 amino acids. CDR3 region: CASSQNRPLHFSNTGELFF. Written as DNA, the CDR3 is TGTGCCAGCAGCCAAAACAGACCGCTACACTTCTCGAACACCGGGGAGCTGTTTTTT.

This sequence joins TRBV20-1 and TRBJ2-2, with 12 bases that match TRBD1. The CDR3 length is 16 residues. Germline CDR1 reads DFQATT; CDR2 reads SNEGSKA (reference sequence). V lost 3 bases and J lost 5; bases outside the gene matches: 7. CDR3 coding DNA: TGCAGTGCTAGTTATCCGGGACAGGGGGCAACCGGGGAGCTGTTTTTT. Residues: CSASYPGQGATGELFF.